The next 29 T cell receptor beta chains were all read from a single sample in a study of immune evolution from preneoplasia to lung adenocarcinoma. Profiling relied on immunoSEQ multiplex PCR, and the TCRdb table lists in-frame clones only, not all of them. The profile shows about 4,300 clones, around 88% of them singletons. Sequencing input: FFPE lung adenocarcinoma in situ tissue. These receptors were obtained from a person aged 55-85 years with lung adenocarcinoma.

This clone has only one observation. The chain is built from TRBV15 and TRBJ1-3; weak D call: TRBD1 (5 bases). The germline CDR1 and CDR2 sequences are LNHNV and YYDKDF (reference sequence). The V end was cut by 0 bases, the J end by 0 bases, with 12 bases between. The CDR3 is 17 amino acids. The CDR3 reads CATSREGRFFSGNTIYF. DNA of the CDR3: TGTGCCACCAGCAGAGAGGGGCGTTTTTTCTCTGGAAACACCATATATTTT.

The genes are TRBV9 and TRBJ1-2, with 9 bases aligning to TRBD1. V lost 0 bases to trimming and J lost 5 bases; unmatched junction nucleotides: 2. The germline gives CDR1 SGDLS, CDR2 YYNGEE. The CDR3 sequence is 14 residues long. The CDR3 sequence: CASSVGGTGYGYTF. In DNA, the CDR3 is TGTGCCAGCAGCGTAGGAGGGACAGGGTATGGCTACACCTTC.

This clone was found once. The rearrangement joins TRBV5-4 to TRBJ2-5, with a weak D call TRBD1 (6 bases). V lost 2 bases and J 1 base, leaving 6 bases between the germline ends. This CDR3 is 13 amino acids long. Germline V gives CDR1 SGHNT, CDR2 YYREEE (reference sequence). The CDR3 loop is CASSLQGQETQYF. Here the CDR3 DNA reads TGTGCCAGCAGCTTACAGGGCCAAGAGACCCAGTACTTC.

The gene calls are TRBV4-3 and TRBJ2-1; 11 nucleotides align to TRBD2. This CDR3 spans 15 amino acids. Trimming cost V 4 bases and J 6 bases; bases outside gene matches: 5. Germline CDR1 is LGHNA and CDR2 is YSLEER. CDR3 amino acids: CASSPTLAGVNEQFF. The CDR3 coding sequence is TGCGCCAGCAGCCCCACACTAGCGGGAGTCAATGAGCAGTTCTTC.

This clone was observed once. CDR3 amino acids: CATSREDSSYNEQFF. CDR3 nucleotide sequence: TGTGCCACCAGCAGAGAGGACAGCTCCTACAATGAGCAGTTCTTC. The chain employs TRBV15 and TRBJ2-1, with D maybe TRBD1 (6 bases). Between the trimmed V and J ends, which lost 0 bases and 0 bases, there was a span of 6 bases. The CDR3 contains 15 residues. CDR1 and CDR2 from the germline V gene are LNHNV and YYDKDF (reference sequence).

The J gene is TRBJ2-3, the V gene TRBV11-3; TRBD2 is a possible D gene (5 bases). Germline V CDR1 and CDR2: SGHNT, YENEEA. Between the trimmed V and J ends, which lost 6 bases and 0 bases, there was a span of 10 bases. The CDR3 has 14 residues. DNA of the CDR3: TGTGCCAGCAGTCCCGGGGAGAGCACAGATACGCAGTATTTT. Protein product: CASSPGESTDTQYF.

The chain carries TRBV28 and TRBJ1-2, with TRBD1 as a possible D gene (5 bases). Germline CDR1 is MDHEN and CDR2 is SYDVKM. Trimming pared 8 bases from V and 3 bases from J, leaving 13 bases between. CDR3 length equals 13 residues. In nucleotides, the CDR3 is TGTGCCAGCCAGCCAGGGCGGGACTATGGCTACACCTTC. Translation gives CASQPGRDYGYTF.

Here the CDR3 DNA reads TGTGCCAGCAGCCAATTCGACCGAAACACCGGGGAGCTGTTTTTT. Amino acid sequence: CASSQFDRNTGELFF. V is TRBV4-2 and J is TRBJ2-2; D unclear. CDR1 and CDR2 (germline): LGHNA, YNFKEQ. V gave up 2 bases and J gave up 2 bases, with 9 bases separating them. CDR3 length: 15 residues.

The gene calls are TRBV9 and TRBJ2-5, with no clear D. The CDR3 has 16 amino acids. Germline V lookup: CDR1 SGDLS, CDR2 YYNGEE. V dropped 4 bases and J dropped 3 bases, with 19 bases sitting between them. The CDR3: CASSSSMGLYEETQYF. Written as DNA, the CDR3 is TGTGCCAGCAGCTCGAGCATGGGCCTCTACGAAGAGACCCAGTACTTC.

This clone has a single count. The chain recombines TRBV30 with TRBJ2-4; D remains ambiguous. The CDR3 has 11 residues. The V end was cut by 1 base, the J end by 9 bases, with 7 bases between. Per the germline V gene, CDR1 is GTSNPN and CDR2 is SVGIG (reference sequence). The CDR3 here is CAWSGVGIQYF. The CDR3 nucleotides are TGTGCCTGGAGTGGGGTTGGCATTCAGTACTTC.

This clone was found once. The gene calls are TRBV29-1 and TRBJ2-1; 11 bases agree with TRBD2. The V segment lost 8 bases and the J segment 6 bases; nucleotides outside the gene matches: 12. This CDR3 has 15 amino acids. Germline V CDR1 and CDR2: SQVTM, ANQGSEA. This CDR3 reads CSLQLLAGVRNEQFF. CDR3 DNA: TGCAGCCTGCAACTACTAGCGGGAGTGCGCAATGAGCAGTTCTTC.

This chain links TRBV15 with TRBJ2-1, with 9 nucleotides matching TRBD1. Germline CDR1 LNHNV, CDR2 YYDKDF (reference sequence). With V trimmed by 2 bases and J by 7 bases, 9 bases remained unmatched. The CDR3 totals 16 residues. The CDR3 reads CATSRPPGQGRNEQFF. CDR3 nucleotides: TGTGCCACCAGCAGACCTCCGGGACAGGGTAGGAATGAGCAGTTCTTC. Drawing the rest from reference TRBV15 and TRBJ2-1, the complete variable domain is DAMVIQNPRYQVTQFGKPVTLSCSQTLNHNVMYWYQQKSSQAPKLLFHYYDKDFNNEADTPDNFQSRRPNTSFCFLDIRSPGLGDTAMYLCATSRPPGQGRNEQFFGPGTRLTVL.

CDR3 sequence (DNA): TGTGCCAGCAGCCCCCTAGCGGGAGGGCCGGGTTATACGCAGTATTTT. Translated: CASSPLAGGPGYTQYF. The rearrangement joins TRBV7-8 to TRBJ2-3; TRBD2 aligns across 12 bases. This CDR3 has 16 amino acids. The trim removed 5 bases at V and 7 bases at J, leaving 10 bases unmatched. Germline V gene sequence: CDR1 SGHVS, CDR2 FQNEAQ.

This clone was picked up one time. The V call is TRBV27, the J call TRBJ1-5, with D unclear. Trimming took 0 bases from V and 4 from J, leaving 13 bases between them. Germline CDR1 MNHEY, CDR2 SMNVEV (reference sequence). This CDR3 contains 16 residues. CDR3 coding DNA: TGTGCCAGCAGTTTATCGGTACCCAAAGTAAATCAGCCCCAGCATTTT. Protein product: CASSLSVPKVNQPQHF.

The chain recombines TRBV7-8 with TRBJ1-1, with D hard to call. The CDR3 spans 15 residues. Trimming cost V 5 bases and J 1 base, with 14 bases left between them. Germline CDR1 is SGHVS and CDR2 is FQNEAQ. Here the CDR3 DNA reads TGTGCCAGCAGCCCCTCAACGTCCTCGAACACTGAAGCTTTCTTT. Translating gives CASSPSTSSNTEAFF.

This rearrangement joins TRBV27 to TRBJ1-2; D possibly corresponds to TRBD1 (5 bases). Per the germline V gene, CDR1 is MNHEY and CDR2 is SMNVEV (reference sequence). This CDR3 is built from 13 residues. Trimming left V 4 bases short and J 7 bases short, with 13 bases between. CDR3 region: CASSSSGGTGYTF. CDR3 DNA: TGTGCCAGCAGTTCCTCTGGGGGGACTGGCTACACCTTC.

This sequence joins TRBV5-4 and TRBJ2-5; TRBD2 might be the D (6 bases). In germline, CDR1 is SGHNT, CDR2 YYREEE (reference sequence). The CDR3 covers 13 residues. V was trimmed by 4 bases and J by 1 base, leaving 8 bases between them. CDR3: CASSGGIQETQYF. CDR3 sequence (DNA): TGTGCCAGCAGCGGGGGGATCCAAGAGACCCAGTACTTC.

V and J are TRBV7-8 and TRBJ2-3; D perhaps matches TRBD1 (5 bases). The length of the CDR3 is 14 residues. V lost 0 bases, J lost 4 bases, and 8 bases lay in between. Germline CDR1 reads SGHVS; CDR2 reads FQNEAQ. The CDR3 region is CASSLAIGADTQYF. CDR3 coding DNA: TGTGCCAGCAGCTTAGCGATAGGGGCAGATACGCAGTATTTT.

The rearrangement joins TRBV6-1 to TRBJ2-7, with D possibly being TRBD2 (6 bases). Deletions cut 2 bases from V and 5 bases from J, with 10 bases between. Germline CDR1 reads MNHNS; CDR2 reads SASEGT. This CDR3 comprises 13 residues. CDR3 in DNA: TGTGCCAGCAGTGAAACGGGAGAGGACGAGCAGTACTTC. It specifies CASSETGEDEQYF.

The V gene is TRBV5-5, the J gene TRBJ2-7, with 7 bases fitting TRBD1. Losses at the gene ends were 5 bases for V and 4 bases for J; bases not matched to a gene: 3. CDR3 length: 12 residues. CDR1 and CDR2 (germline): SGHKS, YYEKEE (reference sequence). The CDR3 DNA is TGTGCCAGCAGTCCACAGGGGTACGAGCAGTACTTC. It encodes CASSPQGYEQYF.

V is TRBV7-9 and J is TRBJ2-2; TRBD1 aligns across 10 bases. V was clipped by 5 bases and J by 4 bases; unmatched bases: 10. This CDR3 has 17 residues. Germline V gives CDR1 SEHNR, CDR2 FQNEAQ (reference sequence). CDR3 protein: CASSLGQGGASTGELFF. The CDR3 DNA reads TGTGCCAGCAGCCTCGGACAGGGGGGAGCGAGCACCGGGGAGCTGTTTTTT.

The chain links TRBV7-9 to TRBJ2-3; a possible D gene is TRBD2 (6 bases). V lost 6 bases and J 3 bases, leaving 10 bases between the germline ends. Germline CDR1 SEHNR, CDR2 FQNEAQ (reference sequence). The CDR3 contains 13 residues. The CDR3 region has the DNA TGTGCCAGCAGATTTGGAGGGACAGATACGCAGTATTTT. This codes for CASRFGGTDTQYF.

The chain uses TRBV5-6 and TRBJ1-4, with TRBD1 as a possible D gene (5 bases). CDR1 SGHDT and CDR2 YYEEEE come from the germline V gene. This CDR3 spans 15 amino acids. The V and J ends lost 1 base and 3 bases respectively, with 10 bases between them. The CDR3 region is CASSLNGGANEKLFF. CDR3 nucleotide sequence: TGTGCCAGCAGCTTGAATGGGGGGGCTAATGAAAAACTGTTTTTT.

The chain employs TRBV6-6 and TRBJ2-7; 8 bases align to TRBD2. Trimming at V came to 6 bases and at J to 6 bases, leaving 10 bases not matched to a gene. The CDR3 totals 14 residues. Germline V lookup: CDR1 MNHNY, CDR2 SVGAGI (reference sequence). The CDR3 DNA follows: TGTGCCAGCAGAGAGCGGGAGTCCCAAGGCGAGCAGTACTTC. It codes for CASRERESQGEQYF.

This clone was detected only once. This chain connects TRBV7-9 to TRBJ2-3; 8 bases map to TRBD2. With V trimmed by 4 bases and J by 2 bases, 5 bases remained unmatched. The germline gives CDR1 SEHNR, CDR2 FQNEAQ (reference sequence). This CDR3 is built from 15 residues. This CDR3 reads CASSSSGGLTDTQYF. The CDR3 DNA follows: TGTGCCAGCAGCTCCTCGGGAGGGCTCACAGATACGCAGTATTTT.

In this sample, this clone turned up once. The chain combines TRBV19 with TRBJ1-5; D remains unclear. Germline-derived CDR1 and CDR2 are LNHDA and SQIVND (reference sequence). The CDR3 consists of 15 residues. V lost 6 bases and J 4 bases, leaving 16 bases between the germline ends. The CDR3 nucleotides are TGTGCCAGTAGCCCGTACGGCAGTAGTAATCAGCCCCAGCATTTT. Amino acid sequence: CASSPYGSSNQPQHF.

This chain joins TRBV10-3 and TRBJ2-3; D perhaps matches TRBD2 (6 bases). Germline V gives CDR1 ENHRY, CDR2 SYGVKD. The CDR3 contains 17 residues. V was trimmed by 0 bases and J by 4 bases, leaving 17 bases between them. This CDR3 reads CAISESPGGSFPDTQYF. The DNA of the CDR3 is TGTGCCATCAGTGAGTCTCCTGGGGGGTCGTTCCCAGATACGCAGTATTTT.

The chain joins TRBV5-4 to TRBJ2-5; D is tentatively TRBD1 or TRBD2 (5 bases each). The CDR3 covers 14 residues. Trimming cost V 4 bases and J 0 bases, with 10 bases left between them. Per the germline V gene, CDR1 is SGHNT and CDR2 is YYREEE (reference sequence). As DNA, the CDR3 is TGTGCCAGCAGCCTAGGGACGGACCAAGAGACCCAGTACTTC. Translated: CASSLGTDQETQYF.

CDR3 coding DNA: TGTGCCTGGAGTGTAAACCGAAGGGGCACTGAAGCTTTCTTT. This gives the protein CAWSVNRRGTEAFF. This sequence joins TRBV30 and TRBJ1-1; weak D call: TRBD1 (5 bases). CDR1 and CDR2 (germline): GTSNPN, SVGIG (reference sequence). The CDR3 totals 14 residues. Trimming pared 0 bases from V and 4 bases from J, leaving 12 bases between.